One T cell receptor (beta chain) is described in this entry. Its cognate antigen is unknown. Trimming stripped 2 bases from V and 7 bases from J, with 6 bases between. Germline CDR1 is MDHEN and CDR2 is SYDVKM. The CDR3 covers 12 residues. This entry comes from a study of T cell responses to AZD1222 COVID-19 vaccine. Study-wide points: No repertoire was sampled before or during the peak T cell response, only after it. Reportedly, close to half of spike-specific TCRs are directed against unmutated variant regions. Clonal diversity was possibly underestimated, and the donors were mostly white British, with more females.

Sequencing used immunoSEQ multiplex PCR; TCRdb keeps in-frame clones, though not all of them. Among around 220,000 clones listed, roughly 94% were seen once. The clonotype comes from an adult who received the MenACWY meningococcal vaccine as a control. The material sequenced was peripheral blood, taken 28 days after the second dose of the MenACWY control vaccine. The rearrangement uses TRBV28 and TRBJ1-5; D ambiguous. The CDR3 nucleotides read TGTGCCAGCAGTTTAGCCATCCAGCCCCAGCATTTT. The encoded protein is CASSLAIQPQHF.